Following are 17 T cell receptor beta chains from one sample sequenced in a study of blood T cell dynamics during melanoma immunotherapy (dated by TCRdb to the early 2020s). Library preparation used the immunoSEQ multiplex PCR assay. Drawn from immuneACCESS, this table holds only the in-frame rearrangements with V and J called that TCRdb kept. Clones are partly lost; checked studies trace under half to an unresolved V gene and leave the rest unexplained. The sample data list around 8,100 clones, and 81% of these were observed just once. The top ten hold 1% to 1.5% of the sample. This specimen's time point label, per the study, means: pre-treatment baseline. Sequencing used blood, obtained from a patient treated with checkpoint blockade. The receptors derive from a human donor with melanoma.

This sequence joins TRBV18 and TRBJ2-4; TRBD2 matches 7 bases. The CDR3 is made up of 16 amino acids. Germline lookup yields CDR1 KGHSH and CDR2 LQKENI. Germline trimming cut 4 bases from V and 0 bases from J; bases unmatched to any gene: 6. The CDR3 DNA reads as TGTGCCAGCTCACTTCTAGCGGACCTAGCCAAAAACATTCAGTACTTC. Encoded protein: CASSLLADLAKNIQYF. Filled out from reference TRBV18 and TRBJ2-4, the complete variable domain reads NAGVMQNPRHLVRRRGQEARLRCSPMKGHSHVYWYRQLPEEGLKFMVYLQKENIIDESGMPKERFSAEFPKEGPSILRIQQVVRGDSAAYFCASSLLADLAKNIQYFGAGTRLSVL.

V is TRBV6-1 and J is TRBJ2-6; 8 positions match TRBD1. There are 18 residues in the CDR3. Germline CDR1 MNHNS, CDR2 SASEGT. With V trimmed by 2 bases and J by 1 base, 7 bases remained unmatched. The CDR3, as DNA: TGTGCCAGCAGTGAATGGGACAGGCTAATATCTGGGGCCAACGTCCTGACTTTC. Protein: CASSEWDRLISGANVLTF.

The chain links TRBV30 to TRBJ2-1, with 10 bases that match TRBD2. CDR1 is GTSNPN and CDR2 is SVGIG in the germline V gene (reference sequence). V lost 4 bases to trimming and J lost 1 base; unmatched junction nucleotides: 7. The CDR3 contains 16 residues. The CDR3 nucleotides read TGTGCCTGGACCCTTCTAGCGGGAGCATCCTACAATGAGCAGTTCTTC. Amino acids: CAWTLLAGASYNEQFF.

V gene TRBV28 combines with J gene TRBJ2-1; tentative D call: TRBD1 (6 bases). From germline, CDR1 is MDHEN and CDR2 SYDVKM. Trimming took off 6 bases at V and 8 bases at J, with 14 bases between the two ends. The CDR3 loop spans 13 amino acids. The CDR3 loop is CASSRDRQDEQFF. In DNA form, the CDR3 reads TGTGCCAGCAGCCGAGACAGGCAGGATGAGCAGTTCTTC.

The chain couples TRBV28 to TRBJ1-1; D not resolved. V was clipped by 7 bases and J by 8 bases, with 17 bases between them. Germline assignment: CDR1 MDHEN and CDR2 SYDVKM. The CDR3 extends over 13 amino acids. CDR3 DNA: TGTGCCAGCATCGGTTTCGGACGGGAGGAAGCTTTCTTT. This codes for CASIGFGREEAFF.

This sequence joins TRBV6-1 and TRBJ1-5; D may be TRBD1 (5 bases). This CDR3 spans 15 amino acids. Trimming shortened V by 5 bases and J by 7 bases, and 18 bases separated the two germline ends. CDR1 is MNHNS, CDR2 SASEGT, per germline. In DNA, the CDR3 is TGTGCCAGCAGTACCCCCTCTGTGGGGCTGCAGCCCCAGCATTTT. Protein sequence: CASSTPSVGLQPQHF.

This chain links TRBV28 with TRBJ1-1, with TRBD1 identical over 7 bases. The CDR3 covers 16 residues. J was trimmed by 7 bases and V by 2 bases; bases with no gene match: 13. Germline loops: CDR1 MDHEN, CDR2 SYDVKM. CDR3 sequence (DNA): TGTGCCAGCAGTTTAACTCCGACGGGACAGTCGGATGAAGCTTTCTTT. This translates into CASSLTPTGQSDEAFF.

On this clone: An end of the junction differs from the germline gene, which may be a read error. The rearrangement uses TRBV7-3 and TRBJ1-1; no reliable D call. This CDR3 region has 15 residues. Germline V gives CDR1 SGHTA, CDR2 FQGTGA. CDR3 coding DNA: TGTGCCAGCAGCTTTAAATGGCTGACGAACGCTGAAGCTTTCTTT. Its translation: CASSFKWLTNAEAFF.

The rearrangement links TRBV19 to TRBJ2-7, with TRBD2 as a possible D gene (6 bases). The CDR3 loop spans 15 amino acids. Per germline, CDR1 LNHDA and CDR2 SQIVND (reference sequence). The V end was cut by 4 bases, the J end by 2 bases, with 15 bases between. CDR3 residues: CASSSPGEQPYEQYF. Here the CDR3 DNA reads TGTGCCAGTAGTAGTCCGGGGGAGCAGCCCTACGAGCAGTACTTC.

The rearrangement uses TRBV7-8 and TRBJ1-2; no firm D call. The V end was cut by 1 base, the J end by 4 bases, with 13 bases between. The V gene's germline CDR1 is SGHVS and CDR2 FQNEAQ. This CDR3 spans 15 amino acids. The CDR3 protein is CASSLDFNSGYGYTF. In DNA form, the CDR3 reads TGTGCCAGCAGCTTAGATTTCAACTCCGGCTATGGCTACACCTTC.

The chain employs TRBV7-3 and TRBJ2-1; D ambiguous. The CDR3 runs 13 residues. CDR1 is SGHTA, CDR2 FQGTGA, per germline. V was shortened by 5 bases and J by 8 bases, with 13 bases between the two germline ends. CDR3 sequence reads: CASSPMAGDEQFF. In DNA form, the CDR3 reads TGTGCCAGCAGCCCTATGGCCGGCGATGAGCAGTTCTTC.

J is TRBJ2-1 and V is TRBV19; D may be TRBD2 (6 bases). The CDR3 contains 18 residues. V lost 4 bases and J lost 8, with 27 bases in between. CDR1 is LNHDA and CDR2 is SQIVND in the germline V gene (reference sequence). The CDR3 spells CASSRVAAGSLGIHEQFF. DNA for the CDR3: TGTGCCAGTAGTAGGGTCGCGGCGGGGAGTCTTGGGATTCATGAGCAGTTCTTC.

The V gene is TRBV5-1, the J gene TRBJ2-7; the match to TRBD1 covers 7 bases. After removal of 6 bases from V and 4 bases from J, the junction contained 7 bases not matched to a gene. Germline V gene data show CDR1 as SGHRS and CDR2 as YFSETQ. The CDR3 contains 13 residues. In DNA form, the CDR3 reads TGCGCCAGCACCAGACAGGGAGAGTACGAGCAGTACTTC. Its translation is CASTRQGEYEQYF. Drawing the rest from reference TRBV5-1 and TRBJ2-7, the complete variable domain is KAGVTQTPRYLIKTRGQQVTLSCSPISGHRSVSWYQQTPGQGLQFLFEYFSETQRNKGNFPGRFSGRQFSNSRSEMNVSTLELGDSALYLCASTRQGEYEQYFGPGTRLTVT.

This chain links TRBV19 with TRBJ1-1; D gene unclear. V gave up 8 bases and J gave up 4 bases, with 17 bases separating them. The CDR3 is made up of 14 amino acids. Germline lookup yields CDR1 LNHDA and CDR2 SQIVND (reference sequence). The CDR3 DNA sequence: TGTGCCAGTGATGACCCCGGGTCGGGCACTGAAGCTTTCTTT. Translating it yields CASDDPGSGTEAFF.

This clone was recorded only once. The chain recombines TRBV28 with TRBJ2-1; D might be TRBD1 (7 bases). Germline CDR1 reads MDHEN; CDR2 reads SYDVKM. The germline V and J ends were trimmed by 1 base and 4 bases, with 11 bases remaining between them. CDR3 length equals 15 residues. For the CDR3, the DNA is TGTGCCAGCAGTTTATCAGGGGGGCCTTACAATGAGCAGTTCTTC. Residues: CASSLSGGPYNEQFF.

As DNA, the CDR3 is TGTGCCAGCAGCTTGCAGGGGGCTAACCAGCCCCAGCATTTT. This codes for CASSLQGANQPQHF. The chain uses TRBV5-4 and TRBJ1-5; TRBD1 aligns across 8 bases. The V gene's germline CDR1 is SGHNT and CDR2 YYREEE (reference sequence). Germline trimming cut 1 base from V and 7 bases from J; bases unmatched to any gene: 4. The CDR3 length is 14 residues.

The CDR3 DNA is TGTGCCAGCAGCTTGGGAGCGGGAAGGGAGCAGTACTTC. Translating it yields CASSLGAGREQYF. The chain couples TRBV7-3 to TRBJ2-5; 7 nucleotides align to TRBD2. CDR1 and CDR2 from the germline V gene are SGHTA and FQGTGA. The CDR3 contains 13 residues. V lost 3 bases, J lost 11 bases, and 9 bases stayed unmatched.